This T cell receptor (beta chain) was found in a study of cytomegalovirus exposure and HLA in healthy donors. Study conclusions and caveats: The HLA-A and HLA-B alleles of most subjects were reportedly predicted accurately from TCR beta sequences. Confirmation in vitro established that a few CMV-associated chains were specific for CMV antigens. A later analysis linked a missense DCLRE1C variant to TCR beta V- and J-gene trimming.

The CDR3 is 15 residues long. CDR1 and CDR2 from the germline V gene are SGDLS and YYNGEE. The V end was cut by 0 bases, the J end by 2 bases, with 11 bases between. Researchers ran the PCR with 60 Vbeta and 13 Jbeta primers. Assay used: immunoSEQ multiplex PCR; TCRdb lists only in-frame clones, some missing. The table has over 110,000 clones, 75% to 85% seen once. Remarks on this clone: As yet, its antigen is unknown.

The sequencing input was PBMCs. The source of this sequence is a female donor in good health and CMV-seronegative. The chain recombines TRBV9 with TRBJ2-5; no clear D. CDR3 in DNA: TGTGCCAGCAGCGTAGGAGGAATCGAACAAGAGACCCAGTACTTC. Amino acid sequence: CASSVGGIEQETQYF.